This paragraph reports one T cell receptor beta chain. This clonotype showed up just once. Its antigen specificity is not known. No quality values exist for individual bases; no much larger clone is one base distant. One read alone lends weak support. Libraries were built with multiplex PCR. Sequencer: Illumina HiSeq 2500. TCRbeta libraries were constructed through three rounds of nested PCR with primers (Table S4) according to protocols adapted from ARM-PCR. Before sequencing, PCR products of 200-500 bp were excised from the gel and purified with the QIAquick gel extraction kit. On the authors' methods: Trimmomatic was used to clean the reads, FLASH was used to merge the reads into complete CDR3 sequences, and MiTCR was used to assign the reads to V(D)J germline segments. Clonal diversity was calculated as the inverse Simpson's index using VDJtools. A read counted as productive if the sequence was in-frame and lacked a premature stop codon. TCRdb itself trimmed the public reads at Q25 with fastp, ran MiXCR and retained productive beta chains. Duplicate CDR3 protein sequences are folded into a single record with the most common DNA and genes. None of the V and J calls come from the authors' own analysis; TCRdb made them. The sample contains 90,000 to 100,000 distinct CDR3 sequences, 80% of them found a single time. About 30% of the sample lies in the top ten.

RNA was isolated from bulk unsorted tissue, and RNA quality was assessed with a NanoDrop ND-1000 and an Agilent 2100. For the normal lung samples, distant non-tumor tissue was collected more than 3 cm away from the tumor edge. All donors had newly diagnosed lung cancer, had not received prior chemotherapy, and were admitted for thoracic surgery in China between August and November 2014. Patients with previous radiotherapy or chemotherapy, or with another concurrent cancer, were excluded from the study. Surgical tissue pieces of roughly 1-2.2 cm3 were preserved in RNAlater solution and were kept at -80 degrees C until use. V is pared back by 4 bases and J by 5 bases, with 12 bases lying between the germline termini. CDR1 is given as SGHKS and CDR2 as YYEKEE, both from the germline V gene (reference sequence). The CDR3 runs 13 residues from the cysteine to the phenylalanine. Only CDR3 DNA is held: 39 bases, read in frame from base 1.

This specimen comes from a study of tumor and adjacent non-tumor tissue in lung cancer (dated by TCRdb to 2016 to 2018). Concerning the study at large: The cohort included more than 9 adenocarcinoma, 2 squamous cell carcinoma and 1 small cell lung cancer patients. For each patient, one tumor sample and one normal lung sample were taken, giving thirty paired specimens that underwent TCRbeta CDR3 sequencing. Sequencing produced around 130,000,000 productive TCRbeta reads in total, an average of approximately 4 million reads per sample. Bulk TCRbeta repertoires were compared between lung tumor tissue and matched distant non-tumor lung tissue obtained from over 13 lung cancer patients. The approximately 15 patients were aged 31 to 76 years, included around ten men and 5 women, and had TNM stage I to III disease.

The full study reports these points: With only approximately 16 patients in the cohort, the authors noted that larger samples and more detailed clinical data are needed. Tumor tissue showed significantly greater TCR diversity (inverse Simpson) than normal lung tissue (approximately 400 vs 170, P = 0.0075, Mann-Whitney U test). Because peripheral blood was not sequenced, blood TCRbeta repertoires in the lung cancer patients of the study were not examined. TCR diversity was significantly higher in younger patients, and greater tumor TCR diversity was associated with shorter overall survival and shorter disease-free survival. Neither the sequencing platform nor unique molecular identifiers are mentioned in the methods. A significantly larger cumulative share of the repertoire was made up by the top 100 clones in normal lung than in tumor tissue.

Sequencing was performed on distant non-tumor lung tissue. The sequence links TRBV5-5 to TRBJ1-1; the D segment cannot be called with confidence. The clonotype was recovered from a man between 60 and 75 years old with small cell lung cancer. CDR3 protein: CASSMSSNTEAFF. The sequence in DNA is TGTGCCAGCAGCATGTCATCGAATACTGAAGCTTTCTTT.